What follows are 9 T cell receptor beta chains derived from one specimen sequenced in a study of blood T cell repertoires in COVID-19. Here immunoSEQ multiplex PCR was the method, and the copy in TCRdb shows in-frame clones only, minus some. This sample has 55,000 to 75,000 clones, with around 77% found just once. The source material was peripheral blood. These receptor sequences come from a human donor in a cohort sampled during active COVID-19.

The chain uses TRBV7-9 and TRBJ2-2; D gene uncertain. This CDR3 has 15 amino acids. Trimming removed 5 bases from V and 8 bases from J, with 18 bases in between. Germline CDR1 and CDR2: SEHNR and FQNEAQ (reference sequence). DNA for the CDR3: TGTGCCAGCAGCCCCACCCACTTGCCCGCGGGGGAGCTGTTTTTT. It encodes CASSPTHLPAGELFF.

The chain uses TRBV30 and TRBJ2-6; TRBD1 agrees at 11 bases. V lost 0 bases and J lost 3; bases outside the gene matches: 4. This CDR3 comprises 17 residues. Per germline, CDR1 GTSNPN and CDR2 SVGIG (reference sequence). The CDR3 reads CAWSVWDRGSGANVLTF. The CDR3 DNA reads TGTGCCTGGAGTGTTTGGGACAGGGGGAGTGGGGCCAACGTCCTGACTTTC.

V and J are TRBV7-9 and TRBJ1-1, with TRBD1 identical over 11 bases. The CDR3 has 14 amino acids. The junction had 2 bases not matched to a gene; V was cut back by 3 bases and J by 5 bases. The V gene's germline CDR1 is SEHNR and CDR2 FQNEAQ (reference sequence). CDR3 sequence: CASSLDRGLTEAFF. CDR3 nucleotide sequence: TGTGCCAGCAGCTTGGACAGGGGGCTTACTGAAGCTTTCTTT.

V usage is TRBV7-2 and J usage is TRBJ2-7; 9 bases fit TRBD2. Germline V CDR1 and CDR2: SGHTA, FQGNSA. This CDR3 region has 14 residues. V trimming: 5 bases; J trimming: 0 bases; junction bases outside the gene matches: 2. The chain's CDR3 is CASSKGLASYEQYF. The CDR3 DNA follows: TGTGCCAGCAGCAAGGGACTAGCCTCCTACGAGCAGTACTTC.

This chain connects TRBV6-2 or TRBV6-3 to TRBJ1-5; D possibly corresponds to TRBD1 (6 bases). Germline V CDR1 and CDR2: MNHEY, SVGEGT. V was clipped by 6 bases and J by 0 bases, with 24 bases between them. The CDR3 sequence is 19 residues long. The CDR3 sequence is CASSPSGQGPSYSNQPQHF. The CDR3 coding sequence is TGTGCCAGCAGCCCCAGCGGTCAGGGGCCCTCCTATAGCAATCAGCCCCAGCATTTT.

V gene TRBV6-2 or TRBV6-3 combines with J gene TRBJ2-7; weak D call: TRBD1 (6 bases). Germline CDR1 and CDR2: MNHEY and SVGEGT. V lost 4 bases and J 2 bases, leaving 15 bases between the germline ends. CDR3 length: 15 amino acids. The CDR3, as DNA: TGTGCCAGCAGTTTAACAGGGCCAGGGGCCTACGAGCAGTACTTC. Encoded protein: CASSLTGPGAYEQYF.

The J gene is TRBJ1-2, the V gene TRBV5-4; no clear D gene. Germline-derived CDR1 and CDR2 are SGHNT and YYREEE (reference sequence). The CDR3 contains 14 residues. The V end was cut by 0 bases, the J end by 2 bases, with 8 bases between. Here the CDR3 DNA reads TGTGCCAGCAGCTTGGCCGGGAGAAACTATGGCTACACCTTC. Residues: CASSLAGRNYGYTF.

The chain has TRBV7-2 and TRBJ2-5; 13 nucleotides line up with TRBD2. V shed 5 bases and J 4 bases; nucleotides not matched to a gene: 7. The CDR3 loop spans 16 amino acids. CDR1 SGHTA and CDR2 FQGNSA come from the germline V gene. This chain's CDR3 is CASSRTSGGPRETQYF. CDR3 bases: TGTGCCAGCAGCCGGACTAGCGGGGGACCAAGAGAGACCCAGTACTTC.

The chain carries TRBV24-1 and TRBJ1-2; 8 positions agree with TRBD1. Losses at the gene ends were 3 bases for V and 1 base for J; bases not matched to a gene: 6. CDR1 KGHDR and CDR2 SFDVKD come from the germline V gene. The CDR3 has 16 residues. The CDR3 nucleotides read TGTGCCACCAGTGATACGATCACAGGGGGTAACTATGGCTACACCTTC. Its translation: CATSDTITGGNYGYTF.